The present entry profiles one T cell receptor beta chain with its context. Its antigen remains unknown. The sample belongs to a study of T cell responses to AZD1222 COVID-19 vaccine. About the study: Whether given at about 4 or about 12 weeks, second doses were pooled. Study outcomes and limitations: Among the donors, most were white British and more were female, and clonal diversity was possibly underestimated. Spike-specific TCR breadth and depth went up after people got two AZD1222 doses.

Repertoires were generated with immunoSEQ multiplex PCR, while TCRdb's copy carries only in-frame clones and drops some. The sample holds 100,000 to 120,000 clones, approximately 90% seen once. Trimming took 7 bases from V and 3 from J; bases not matched to a gene: 5. CDR1 SNHLY and CDR2 FYNNEI come from the germline V gene. CDR3 length: 14 residues. Sequencing used peripheral blood, obtained on day 0 of AZD1222 vaccination. The chain links TRBV2 to TRBJ1-5, with 8 nucleotides matching TRBD1. This sequence originates from an adult in good health. The CDR3: CASTLQGVNQPQHF. CDR3 nucleotide sequence: TGTGCCAGCACCCTACAGGGGGTCAATCAGCCCCAGCATTTT.